A single count supports the clone carrying this T cell receptor (beta chain). The data were obtained in a study of T cell changes during pregnancy in multiple sclerosis. Assay used: immunoSEQ multiplex PCR; TCRdb lists only in-frame clones, some missing. The sample yields tens of thousands of clones, over 75% seen once. V shed 1 base, J shed 3 bases, and the junction held 7 bases outside the gene matches. The CDR3 runs 17 residues. From germline, CDR1 is SGHTA and CDR2 FQGNSA. The input for sequencing was CD8+ T cells from peripheral blood mononuclear cells, taken in the second trimester of pregnancy. This sequence originates from a female donor with multiple sclerosis, enrolled in a pregnancy study. The gene calls are TRBV7-2 and TRBJ1-4, with 8 bases lining up with TRBD1. In DNA form, the CDR3 reads TGTGCCAGCAGCTTAGACGGACAGGGTTTCCCTAATGAAAAACTGTTTTTT. It translates to CASSLDGQGFPNEKLFF.